The sequence of this TCR beta chain was determined in a study of shared clonotypes between healthy human individuals. Measured with immunoSEQ multiplex PCR; TCRdb has only the in-frame clones, and not every one. The sample shows some 2 million clones, around 96% of them seen only once. Trimming took 2 bases from V and 3 from J, leaving 13 bases between them. CDR3 length: 15 amino acids. The germline V gene encodes CDR1 PRHDT and CDR2 FYEKMQ (reference sequence). Naive CD8 cells lacked CD45RO, underwent positive selection for CCR7 and left out terminally differentiated effector memory CD45RA+ cells. The chain links TRBV13 to TRBJ2-5; maybe TRBD2 (6 bases). This sequence originates from a man aged 18 to 35 in good health. Sequenced material: naive CD8+ T cells sorted from blood. CDR3 region: CASSLRGAGEETQYF. The CDR3 DNA is TGTGCCAGCAGCTTACGCGGGGCAGGAGAAGAGACCCAGTACTTC.